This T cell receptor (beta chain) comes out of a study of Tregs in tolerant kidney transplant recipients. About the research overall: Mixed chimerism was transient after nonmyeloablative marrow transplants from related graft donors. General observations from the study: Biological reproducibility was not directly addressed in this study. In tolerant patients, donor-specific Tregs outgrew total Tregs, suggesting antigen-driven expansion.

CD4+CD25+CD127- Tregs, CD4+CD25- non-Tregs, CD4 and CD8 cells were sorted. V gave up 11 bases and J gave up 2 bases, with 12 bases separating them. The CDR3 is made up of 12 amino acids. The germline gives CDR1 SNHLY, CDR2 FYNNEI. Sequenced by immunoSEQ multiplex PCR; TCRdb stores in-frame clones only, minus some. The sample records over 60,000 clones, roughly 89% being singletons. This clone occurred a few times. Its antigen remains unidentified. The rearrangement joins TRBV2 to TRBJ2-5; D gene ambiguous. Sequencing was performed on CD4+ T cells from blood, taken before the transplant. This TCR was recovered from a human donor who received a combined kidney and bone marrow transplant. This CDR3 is CAGTSGQETQYF. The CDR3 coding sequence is TGTGCCGGTACAAGTGGTCAAGAGACCCAGTACTTC. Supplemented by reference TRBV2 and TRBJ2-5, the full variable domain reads EPEVTQTPSHQVTQMGQEVILRCVPISNHLYFYWYRQILGQKVEFLVSFYNNEISEKSEIFDDQFSVERPDGSNFTLKIRSTKLEDSAMYFCAGTSGQETQYFGPGTRLLVL.